This T cell receptor (beta chain) originates from a study of CD8 T cells in Susac syndrome. RNA, at about 0.45 to 1 ug, was reverse transcribed with random hexamers. Amplification of TCR beta CDR3 by immunoSEQ multiplex PCR spanned 54 Vbeta and 13 Jbeta. From the immunoSEQ multiplex PCR reads, TCRdb called clonotypes with MiXCR, one entry per CDR3 protein. The sample shows roughly 200,000 distinct CDR3 sequences, 90% to 96% of them seen only once. Trimming removed 5 bases from V and 6 bases from J, with 13 bases in between. The CDR3 is made up of 13 amino acids. CDR1 is SGHNT, CDR2 YENEEA, per germline.

The sequence came from a human donor with multiple sclerosis. The specimen sequenced was CD4+ T cells from PBMCs. The chain uses TRBV11-3 and TRBJ1-1; the D gene is possibly TRBD1 (5 bases). The CDR3 DNA reads TGTGCCAGCAGCCCCTTCAGGGTGCCTGAAGCTTTCTTT. This encodes CASSPFRVPEAFF.